These 29 T cell receptor beta chains were all obtained from the same sample, sequenced in a study of cytomegalovirus exposure and HLA in healthy donors. PCR involved 60 Vbeta and 13 Jbeta primers. Data came from immunoSEQ multiplex PCR; TCRdb stores just in-frame clones and leaves some out. The table lists about 130,000 clones, 79% of them singletons. Source material: PBMCs. These receptors came from a male donor in good health and CMV-seronegative.

The chain combines TRBV9 with TRBJ1-3; D may be TRBD1 (5 bases). V lost 4 bases, J lost 0 bases, and 11 bases lay in between. Germline CDR1 SGDLS, CDR2 YYNGEE. The CDR3 loop spans 15 amino acids. CDR3 nucleotide sequence: TGTGCCAGCAGCCGCGGGGGAAGCTCTGGAAACACCATATATTTT. It translates to CASSRGGSSGNTIYF.

The chain carries TRBV4-3 and TRBJ2-3; 11 bases map to TRBD2. V gave up 0 bases and J gave up 15 bases; unmatched junction bases: 5. This CDR3 comprises 13 residues. Germline lookup yields CDR1 LGHNA and CDR2 YSLEER. CDR3 sequence: CASSQDGLAGPYF. The DNA of the CDR3 is TGCGCCAGCAGCCAAGACGGACTAGCGGGTCCATATTTT.

This sequence joins TRBV7-2 and TRBJ1-6; 9 bases are shared with TRBD1. The CDR3 covers 14 residues. The V gene end was trimmed by 3 bases and the J gene end by 6 bases; junction bases not matched to a gene: 0. Germline V gives CDR1 SGHTA, CDR2 FQGNSA. The chain's CDR3 is CASSLDRGNSPLHF. The CDR3 coding sequence is TGTGCCAGCAGCTTGGACAGGGGTAATTCACCCCTCCACTTT.

The chain has TRBV2 and TRBJ2-7; 7 nucleotides match TRBD1. Trimming took 2 bases from V and 5 from J; bases not matched to a gene: 9. The CDR3 runs 15 residues. Germline V lookup: CDR1 SNHLY, CDR2 FYNNEI. The DNA of the CDR3 is TGTGCCAGCAGTGAATCGCGACAGGGATTCCACGAGCAGTACTTC. Amino acids: CASSESRQGFHEQYF.

The chain joins TRBV6-1 to TRBJ2-7; TRBD1 matches at 7 bases. The CDR3 is 14 residues long. Trimming took 6 bases from V and 3 from J; bases not matched to a gene: 8. CDR1 and CDR2 (germline): MNHNS, SASEGT. The CDR3 nucleotides read TGTGCCAGCAGCCTCGAGGGACAGATCTACGAGCAGTACTTC. Protein: CASSLEGQIYEQYF.

J is TRBJ2-2 and V is TRBV7-9, with unresolved D. Trimming took off 5 bases at V and 7 bases at J, with 14 bases between the two ends. Germline V CDR1 and CDR2: SEHNR, FQNEAQ (reference sequence). This CDR3 contains 14 residues. The CDR3 region has the DNA TGTGCCAGCAGCCCCCTGGGCATAAGCGGGGAGCTGTTTTTT. This codes for CASSPLGISGELFF.

V is TRBV19 and J is TRBJ2-7; 8 bases are a match to TRBD1. This CDR3 is 15 amino acids long. Germline-derived CDR1 and CDR2 are LNHDA and SQIVND (reference sequence). V lost 3 bases to trimming and J lost 4 bases; unmatched junction nucleotides: 8. In DNA form, the CDR3 reads TGTGCCAGTAGTATTTGGAGGACAGGGCTGTACGAGCAGTACTTC. Amino acids: CASSIWRTGLYEQYF.

The chain combines TRBV5-6 with TRBJ1-4; the D is unclear. This CDR3 has 14 amino acids. V was shortened by 0 bases and J by 8 bases, with 11 bases between the two germline ends. Per germline, CDR1 SGHDT and CDR2 YYEEEE. Here the CDR3 DNA reads TGTGCCAGCAGCTTGGACCCGGGAGGGGAAAAACTGTTTTTT. Translating it yields CASSLDPGGEKLFF.

This sequence joins TRBV5-1 and TRBJ1-1; TRBD1 is a possible D gene (6 bases). Germline-derived CDR1 and CDR2 are SGHRS and YFSETQ. V lost 5 bases to trimming and J lost 1 base, with 9 bases between them. CDR3 size: 13 residues. In nucleotides, the CDR3 is TGCGCCAGCAGAGGGGGTGAGAACACTGAAGCTTTCTTT. Translated, it gives CASRGGENTEAFF. The full variable domain, rest sourced from reference TRBV5-1 and TRBJ1-1, is KAGVTQTPRYLIKTRGQQVTLSCSPISGHRSVSWYQQTPGQGLQFLFEYFSETQRNKGNFPGRFSGRQFSNSRSEMNVSTLELGDSALYLCASRGGENTEAFFGQGTRLTVV.

The J gene is TRBJ2-5, the V gene TRBV4-3; 11 nucleotides line up with TRBD2. The better agreement between TRBJ2-7 and the DNA end casts doubt on the J call. CDR3 size: 15 residues. From germline, CDR1 is LGHNA and CDR2 YSLEER. The CDR3 coding sequence is TGCGCCAGCAGCCCGGGGACTAGCGGTTCCTACGAGCAGTACTTC. Translated: CASSPGTSGSYEQYF.

This clone was counted a few times. The chain recombines TRBV29-1 with TRBJ1-4, with D hard to call. This CDR3 comprises 12 residues. V was trimmed by 4 bases and J by 5 bases, leaving 8 bases between them. Germline lookup yields CDR1 SQVTM and CDR2 ANQGSEA. This CDR3 is CSVVGSNEKLFF. CDR3 coding DNA: TGCAGCGTTGTCGGGAGCAATGAAAAACTGTTTTTT.

This chain links TRBV19 with TRBJ1-1; the D is unclear. V dropped 4 bases and J dropped 3 bases, with 15 bases sitting between them. CDR1 and CDR2 from the germline V gene are LNHDA and SQIVND (reference sequence). The CDR3 covers 15 residues. CDR3 coding DNA: TGTGCCAGTAGTACTCCGGACGGGAGGGACACTGAAGCTTTCTTT. The encoded protein is CASSTPDGRDTEAFF.

The DNA for the CDR3 is TGTGCCAGCAGTGAATGGGGGGACCGGGCCCCCCGGGGCTACACCTTC. Translating gives CASSEWGDRAPRGYTF. The chain combines TRBV25-1 with TRBJ1-2, with D possibly matching TRBD1 (5 bases). This CDR3 is 16 amino acids long. Germline V gene lookup returns CDR1 MGHDK and CDR2 SYGVNS. V lost 1 base and J lost 8, with 20 bases in between.

J is TRBJ1-1 and V is TRBV30, with D perhaps matching TRBD1 (5 bases). With 5 bases removed from V and 3 bases from J, the gap between germline ends came to 13 bases. Germline V CDR1 and CDR2: GTSNPN, SVGIG (reference sequence). The length of the CDR3 is 13 residues. As DNA, the CDR3 is TGTGCCTGGGGGGGGACTAGCGACACTGAAGCTTTCTTT. Translating gives CAWGGTSDTEAFF. Variable domain in full (rest from reference TRBV30 and TRBJ1-1): SQTIHQWPATLVQPVGSPLSLECTVEGTSNPNLYWYRQAAGRGLQLLFYSVGIGQISSEVPQNLSASRPQDRQFILSSKKLLLSDSGFYLCAWGGTSDTEAFFGQGTRLTVV.

CDR3 sequence: CASKTGGYADEQFF. The CDR3 DNA is TGTGCCAGCAAGACAGGGGGATACGCGGATGAGCAGTTCTTC. The chain has TRBV11-2 and TRBJ2-1; 9 bases are a match to TRBD1. Germline assignment: CDR1 SGHAT and CDR2 FQNNGV. This CDR3 has 14 residues. Losses at the gene ends were 7 bases for V and 8 bases for J; bases not matched to a gene: 9.

This chain uses TRBV2 with TRBJ1-5; D unclear. CDR1 SNHLY and CDR2 FYNNEI come from the germline V gene. The V and J ends lost 5 bases and 3 bases respectively, with 14 bases between them. CDR3 length: 15 amino acids. DNA for the CDR3: TGTGCCAGCAGTCGGGTGACGGACTTCAATCAGCCCCAGCATTTT. Amino acids: CASSRVTDFNQPQHF.

The chain links TRBV10-1 to TRBJ2-3; TRBD1 is a possible D gene (6 bases). V was pared by 2 bases and J by 4 bases, with 7 bases between. Per germline, CDR1 WNHNN and CDR2 SYGVQD (reference sequence). The CDR3 is made up of 13 amino acids. The CDR3 DNA follows: TGCGCCAGCAGTGAGGGGGGCCCAGATACGCAGTATTTT. This encodes CASSEGGPDTQYF.

The rearrangement joins TRBV4-3 to TRBJ2-3; TRBD1 agrees at 8 bases. The CDR3 sequence is 14 residues long. From germline, CDR1 is LGHNA and CDR2 YSLEER. V gave up 4 bases and J gave up 4 bases; unmatched junction bases: 4. The CDR3 spells CASSPGTGADTQYF. CDR3 DNA: TGCGCCAGCAGCCCCGGGACAGGCGCAGATACGCAGTATTTT.

V is TRBV9 and J is TRBJ2-3; 9 nucleotides match TRBD2. With V trimmed by 4 bases and J by 6 bases, 9 bases remained unmatched. The CDR3 loop spans 15 amino acids. Germline CDR1 SGDLS, CDR2 YYNGEE. CDR3 sequence: CASSPEGSGGDTQYF. The CDR3 coding sequence is TGTGCCAGCAGCCCCGAGGGAAGCGGGGGGGATACGCAGTATTTT.

V usage is TRBV13 and J usage is TRBJ2-5; 12 nucleotides match TRBD2. V lost 0 bases to trimming and J lost 1 base; unmatched junction nucleotides: 6. CDR1 and CDR2 from the germline V gene are PRHDT and FYEKMQ (reference sequence). The CDR3 totals 18 residues. The CDR3 DNA reads TGTGCCAGCAGCTTAGGAGGACTAGCGGGGTCCCTCCAAGAGACCCAGTACTTC. Amino acid sequence: CASSLGGLAGSLQETQYF.

In its sample, this clone was seen a few times. V is TRBV11-3 and J is TRBJ2-3; 8 bases align to TRBD2. The germline CDR1 and CDR2 sequences are SGHNT and YENEEA. J was trimmed by 5 bases and V by 7 bases; bases with no gene match: 20. The CDR3 has 18 amino acids. CDR3 nucleotide sequence: TGTGCCAGCACGGGGGGGGGTTTCGCGGGGTCTCGGTTAGATACGCAGTATTTT. Translation: CASTGGGFAGSRLDTQYF.

This clone was seen a handful of times. V and J are TRBV6-5 and TRBJ2-7, with 13 bases fitting TRBD2. This CDR3 is built from 15 residues. Trimming removed 6 bases from V and 2 bases from J; junction bases left unmatched: 4. The germline gives CDR1 MNHEY, CDR2 SVGAGI. The CDR3 sequence: CASRQLAGGPYEQYF. The CDR3 DNA reads as TGTGCCAGCAGGCAACTAGCGGGGGGGCCCTACGAGCAGTACTTC.

V usage is TRBV4-1 and J usage is TRBJ1-1; TRBD1 agrees at 9 bases. The trim removed 3 bases at V and 1 base at J, leaving 3 bases unmatched. The CDR3 is 15 amino acids. Germline CDR1 is MGHRA and CDR2 is YSYEKL. DNA of the CDR3: TGCGCCAGCAGCCATAGGGACAGGGCGAACACTGAAGCTTTCTTT. Protein: CASSHRDRANTEAFF.

The chain employs TRBV19 and TRBJ2-4; the D gene is possibly TRBD1 (6 bases). Trimming shortened V by 7 bases and J by 3 bases, and 13 bases separated the two germline ends. The germline CDR1 and CDR2 sequences are LNHDA and SQIVND (reference sequence). This CDR3 comprises 14 residues. The CDR3 DNA reads as TGTGCCAGTACTACGGACAGTGGCAAAAACATTCAGTACTTC. Its translation is CASTTDSGKNIQYF.

The chain links TRBV29-1 to TRBJ2-5; TRBD1 aligns across 11 bases. Germline V gene lookup returns CDR1 SQVTM and CDR2 ANQGSEA. The CDR3 contains 15 residues. V lost 6 bases, J lost 5 bases, and 11 bases stayed unmatched. The CDR3 sequence is CSVAYGQGARETQYF. The CDR3 DNA is TGCAGCGTGGCCTACGGACAGGGGGCTCGTGAGACCCAGTACTTC.

Points on this clone: This sample also contains other DNA sequences that code for the same CDR3. The chain is built from TRBV6-5 and TRBJ1-5; TRBD1 matches at 7 bases. Trimming cost V 6 bases and J 4 bases; bases outside gene matches: 3. This CDR3 region has 13 residues. Per the germline V gene, CDR1 is MNHEY and CDR2 is SVGAGI. The CDR3 loop is CASRRQGNQPQHF. The CDR3, as DNA: TGTGCCAGCAGACGACAGGGTAATCAGCCCCAGCATTTT.

This clone was seen more than once but under ten times. The gene calls are TRBV4-3 and TRBJ1-2; 8 nucleotides match TRBD1. This CDR3 comprises 14 residues. V lost 0 bases to trimming and J lost 7 bases; unmatched junction nucleotides: 4. Per germline, CDR1 LGHNA and CDR2 YSLEER. The chain's CDR3 is CASSQEGGQGGYTF. The CDR3 region has the DNA TGCGCCAGCAGCCAAGAAGGAGGACAGGGTGGCTACACCTTC.

V usage is TRBV19 and J usage is TRBJ1-2; the D is unclear. The germline gives CDR1 LNHDA, CDR2 SQIVND (reference sequence). CDR3 length equals 13 residues. V was trimmed by 1 base and J by 6 bases, leaving 9 bases between them. The CDR3 loop reads CASSIGSEDGYTF. As DNA, the CDR3 is TGTGCCAGTAGTATAGGGTCCGAGGATGGCTACACCTTC.

The genes are TRBV20-1 and TRBJ2-3, with D maybe TRBD2 (5 bases). The CDR3 length is 11 residues. Germline assignment: CDR1 DFQATT and CDR2 SNEGSKA (reference sequence). The CDR3 loop reads CSVRRADTQYF. CDR3 bases: TGCAGCGTGAGGCGGGCGGATACGCAGTATTTT.